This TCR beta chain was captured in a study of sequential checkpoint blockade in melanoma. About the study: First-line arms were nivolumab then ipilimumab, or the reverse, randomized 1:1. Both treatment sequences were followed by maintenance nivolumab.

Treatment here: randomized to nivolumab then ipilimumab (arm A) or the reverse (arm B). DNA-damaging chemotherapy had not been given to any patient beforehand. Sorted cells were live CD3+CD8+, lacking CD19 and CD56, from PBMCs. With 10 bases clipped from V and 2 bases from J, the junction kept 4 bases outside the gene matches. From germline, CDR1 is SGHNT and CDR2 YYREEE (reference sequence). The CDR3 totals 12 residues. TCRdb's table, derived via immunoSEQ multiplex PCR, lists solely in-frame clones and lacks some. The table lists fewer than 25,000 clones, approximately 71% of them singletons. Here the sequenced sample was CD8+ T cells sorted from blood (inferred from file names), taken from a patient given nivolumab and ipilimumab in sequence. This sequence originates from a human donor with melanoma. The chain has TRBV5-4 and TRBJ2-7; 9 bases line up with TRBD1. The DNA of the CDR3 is TGTGCCGTGACAGGGGGAACCTACGAGCAGTACTTC. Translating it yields CAVTGGTYEQYF.